The 4 T cell receptor beta chains given below trace back to one sample, sequenced in a study of blood T cell repertoires in COVID-19. Profiled with immunoSEQ multiplex PCR; TCRdb holds only in-frame clones, not every one. The sample has some 140,000 clones, more than 75% seen once. Sequences were obtained from peripheral blood. These receptors all come from a man aged 60 to 75 who had recovered from COVID-19.

The rearrangement uses TRBV5-6 and TRBJ1-3; 7 bases match TRBD1. Germline loops: CDR1 SGHDT, CDR2 YYEEEE. The CDR3 is made up of 19 amino acids. V was clipped by 0 bases and J by 3 bases; unmatched bases: 15. In DNA form, the CDR3 reads TGTGCCAGCAGCTTGGCGATTCCCCTCGGGACAGTTCATGGAAACACCATATATTTT. Residues: CASSLAIPLGTVHGNTIYF.

The DNA of the CDR3 is TGTGCCATCAGTGAACCGGACACTGAAGCTTTCTTT. This encodes CAISEPDTEAFF. The V and J genes are TRBV10-3 and TRBJ1-1; D not resolved. Germline values: CDR1 ENHRY, CDR2 SYGVKD. CDR3 length: 12 amino acids. V gave up 3 bases and J gave up 3 bases, with 5 bases separating them.

The DNA for the CDR3 is TGTGCCATCAGTGAGTCTGGACAGGAGGGTTTAGAGACCCAGTACTTC. Its translation: CAISESGQEGLETQYF. The chain couples TRBV10-3 to TRBJ2-5, with D possibly TRBD1 on 7 matching bases. The germline gives CDR1 ENHRY, CDR2 SYGVKD. This CDR3 contains 16 residues. Trimming removed 0 bases from V and 4 bases from J, with 15 bases in between.

The J gene is TRBJ1-1, the V gene TRBV28; D may be TRBD1 (6 bases). V lost 1 base and J lost 6, with 15 bases in between. CDR3 length equals 15 residues. Germline V gene data show CDR1 as MDHEN and CDR2 as SYDVKM. The chain's CDR3 is CASSLSHRARAEAFF. In DNA, the CDR3 is TGTGCCAGCAGTTTATCTCACAGGGCAAGGGCTGAAGCTTTCTTT.